Presented here are 8 T cell receptor beta chains from one specimen sequenced in a study of human T cells and chemical hapten exposure. MiXCR was run by TCRdb on the RACE reads, yielding one entry per CDR3 protein. The sample includes about 180,000 distinct CDR3 sequences, around 30% of them seen just once. Time point indicated: pre-sensitization, week 0. Treatment described: therapeutic diphenylcyclopropenone sensitization with weekly scalp DPC. The specimen was whole blood, collected in connection with sensitization to the hapten diphenylcyclopropenone (DPC). Receptors were obtained from a woman under 40 with alopecia areata. Some clones in this sample may be carry-over from other donors' samples.

This clonotype was detected a few times. The rearrangement links TRBV4-3 to TRBJ2-7; 11 nucleotides agree with TRBD2. Germline V gene data show CDR1 as LGHNA and CDR2 as YSLEER. V trimming: 4 bases; J trimming: 1 base; junction bases outside the gene matches: 12. CDR3 length: 18 amino acids. DNA for the CDR3: TGCGCCAGCAGCCCTAGGGGGCCTGGACTAGCGGGTTCCTACGAGCAGTACTTC. Translated, it gives CASSPRGPGLAGSYEQYF.

The chain couples TRBV5-1 to TRBJ2-2; 7 positions match TRBD1. The CDR3 runs to 16 residues. The V gene end was trimmed by 1 base and the J gene end by 3 bases; junction bases not matched to a gene: 6. The germline V gene has CDR1 SGHRS and CDR2 YFSETQ. This CDR3 reads CASSLLGQTDTGELFF. For the CDR3, the DNA is TGCGCCAGCAGCTTGTTGGGACAGACCGACACCGGGGAGCTGTTTTTT.

The sample holds a few counts of this clonotype. The V call is TRBV6-5, the J call TRBJ2-5; D gene ambiguous. The germline V gene has CDR1 MNHEY and CDR2 SVGAGI. Trimming pared 2 bases from V and 2 bases from J, leaving 9 bases between. This CDR3 comprises 14 residues. The CDR3 DNA reads TGTGCCAGCAGTTACGGTGCCGGGCAAGAGACCCAGTACTTC. It translates to CASSYGAGQETQYF.

The chain is built from TRBV4-2 and TRBJ1-1; TRBD1 is a possible D gene (6 bases). The CDR3 is 16 residues long. Germline loops: CDR1 LGHNA, CDR2 YNFKEQ. V lost 2 bases to trimming and J lost 2 bases, with 15 bases between them. This CDR3 reads CASSQSNPGVNTEAFF. The CDR3 bases are TGTGCCAGCAGCCAATCTAATCCAGGGGTTAACACTGAAGCTTTCTTT.

V and J are TRBV25-1 and TRBJ1-1, with unresolved D. The V and J ends lost 10 bases and 5 bases respectively, with 17 bases between them. This CDR3 is built from 13 residues. Germline V CDR1 and CDR2: MGHDK, SYGVNS. The CDR3 DNA is TGTGCCACCCAACCCCCGTCGAGTACTGAAGCTTTCTTT. It specifies CATQPPSSTEAFF.

This clonotype has a handful of counts. V gene TRBV12-3 or TRBV12-4 combines with J gene TRBJ1-1, with D unresolved. Trimming removed 3 bases at V and 9 bases at J, with 8 bases between. The CDR3 has 11 residues. CDR3 region: CASSFQTQAFF. The DNA for the CDR3 is TGTGCCAGCAGTTTTCAGACACAAGCTTTCTTT.

This chain uses TRBV7-2 with TRBJ1-6; D is ambiguous. V was clipped by 2 bases and J by 1 base, with 18 bases between them. The CDR3 covers 19 residues. Germline CDR1 reads SGHTA; CDR2 reads FQGNSA. CDR3 DNA: TGTGCCAGCAGCTTACGACCTGTCAGCCCTACATCCTATAATTCACCCCTCCACTTT. This codes for CASSLRPVSPTSYNSPLHF.

This clonotype was observed many times. In nucleotides, the CDR3 is TGTGCCAGCAGCCCGGGACAGGGACCCACCGGGGAGCTGTTTTTT. It encodes CASSPGQGPTGELFF. V and J are TRBV7-9 and TRBJ2-2; 9 nucleotides agree with TRBD1. V gave up 5 bases and J gave up 4 bases; unmatched junction bases: 5. The germline gives CDR1 SEHNR, CDR2 FQNEAQ (reference sequence). There are 15 residues in the CDR3.